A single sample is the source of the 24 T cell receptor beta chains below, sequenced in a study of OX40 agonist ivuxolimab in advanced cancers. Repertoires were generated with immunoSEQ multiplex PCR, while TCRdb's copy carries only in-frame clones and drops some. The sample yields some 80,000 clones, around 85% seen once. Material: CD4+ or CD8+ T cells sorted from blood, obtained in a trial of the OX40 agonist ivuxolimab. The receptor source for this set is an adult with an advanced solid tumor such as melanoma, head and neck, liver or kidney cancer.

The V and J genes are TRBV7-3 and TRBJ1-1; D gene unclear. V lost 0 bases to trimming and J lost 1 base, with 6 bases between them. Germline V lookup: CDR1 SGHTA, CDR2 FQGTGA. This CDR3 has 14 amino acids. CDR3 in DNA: TGTGCCAGCAGCTTAACACACCCGAACACTGAAGCTTTCTTT. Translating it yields CASSLTHPNTEAFF.

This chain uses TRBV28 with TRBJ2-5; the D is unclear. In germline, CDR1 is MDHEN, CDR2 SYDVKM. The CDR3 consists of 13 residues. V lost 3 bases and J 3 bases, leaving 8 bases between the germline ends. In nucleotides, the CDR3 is TGTGCCAGCAGTTTTTACAGAAAAGAGACCCAGTACTTC. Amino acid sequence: CASSFYRKETQYF.

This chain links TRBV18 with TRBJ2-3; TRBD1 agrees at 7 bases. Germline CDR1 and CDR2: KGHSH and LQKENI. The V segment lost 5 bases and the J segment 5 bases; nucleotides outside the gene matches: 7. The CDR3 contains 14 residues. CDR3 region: CASSYRQGQDTQYF. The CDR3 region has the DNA TGTGCCAGCTCATACAGACAGGGACAAGATACGCAGTATTTT.

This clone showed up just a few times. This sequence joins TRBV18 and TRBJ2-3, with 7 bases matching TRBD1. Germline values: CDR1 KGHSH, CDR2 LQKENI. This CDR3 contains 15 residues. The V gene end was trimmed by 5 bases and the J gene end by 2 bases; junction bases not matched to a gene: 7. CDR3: CASSARQGATDTQYF. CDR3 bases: TGTGCCAGCTCAGCCAGACAGGGAGCCACAGATACGCAGTATTTT.

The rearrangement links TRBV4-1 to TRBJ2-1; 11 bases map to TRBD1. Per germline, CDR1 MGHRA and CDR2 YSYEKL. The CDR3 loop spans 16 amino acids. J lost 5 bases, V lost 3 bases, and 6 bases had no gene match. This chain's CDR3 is CASSHPGTGGNNEQFF. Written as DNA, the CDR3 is TGCGCCAGCAGCCACCCCGGGACAGGGGGGAACAATGAGCAGTTCTTC.

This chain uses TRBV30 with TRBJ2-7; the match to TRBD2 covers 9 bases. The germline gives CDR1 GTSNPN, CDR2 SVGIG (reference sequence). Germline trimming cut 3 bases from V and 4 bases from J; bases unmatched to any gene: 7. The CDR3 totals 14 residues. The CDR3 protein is CAWRLSGRSYEQYF. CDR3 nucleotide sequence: TGTGCCTGGAGGCTTAGCGGGAGATCTTACGAGCAGTACTTC.

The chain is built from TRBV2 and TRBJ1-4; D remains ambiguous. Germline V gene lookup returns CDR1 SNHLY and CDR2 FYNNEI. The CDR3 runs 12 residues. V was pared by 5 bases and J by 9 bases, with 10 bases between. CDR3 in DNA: TGTGCCAGCAGTTATACGGGCCAAAAACTGTTTTTT. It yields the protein CASSYTGQKLFF.

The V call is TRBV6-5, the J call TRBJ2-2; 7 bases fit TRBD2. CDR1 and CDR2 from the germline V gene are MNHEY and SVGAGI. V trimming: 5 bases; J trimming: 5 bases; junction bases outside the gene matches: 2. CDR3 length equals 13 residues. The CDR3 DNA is TGTGCCAGCAGTGGGACTACAACCGGGGAGCTGTTTTTT. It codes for CASSGTTTGELFF.

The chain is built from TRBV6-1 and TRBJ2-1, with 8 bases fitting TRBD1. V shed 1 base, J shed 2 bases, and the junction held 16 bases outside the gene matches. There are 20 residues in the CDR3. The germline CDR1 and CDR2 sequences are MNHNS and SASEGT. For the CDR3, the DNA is TGTGCCAGCAGTGAAGGAGTAGGACAGGGAAGATTTATCCCCTACAATGAGCAGTTCTTC. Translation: CASSEGVGQGRFIPYNEQFF.

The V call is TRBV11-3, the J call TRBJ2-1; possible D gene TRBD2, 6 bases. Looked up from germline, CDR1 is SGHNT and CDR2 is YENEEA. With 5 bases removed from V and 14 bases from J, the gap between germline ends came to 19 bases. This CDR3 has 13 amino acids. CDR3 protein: CASSRATGVTKFF. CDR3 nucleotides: TGTGCCAGCAGCCGCGCGACGGGAGTGACGAAGTTCTTC.

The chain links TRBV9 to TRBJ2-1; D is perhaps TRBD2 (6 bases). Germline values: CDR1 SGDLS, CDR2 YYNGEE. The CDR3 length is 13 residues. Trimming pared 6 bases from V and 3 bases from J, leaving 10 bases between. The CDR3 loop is CASTRGDYNEQFF. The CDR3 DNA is TGTGCCAGCACACGCGGGGACTACAATGAGCAGTTCTTC.

This chain's CDR3 is CAWGEQGYEQYF. The CDR3 DNA is TGTGCCTGGGGGGAACAGGGATACGAGCAGTACTTC. This chain links TRBV30 with TRBJ2-7, with D perhaps TRBD1 (6 bases). Germline loops: CDR1 GTSNPN, CDR2 SVGIG (reference sequence). Trimming removed 5 bases at V and 4 bases at J, with 12 bases between. The CDR3 consists of 12 residues.

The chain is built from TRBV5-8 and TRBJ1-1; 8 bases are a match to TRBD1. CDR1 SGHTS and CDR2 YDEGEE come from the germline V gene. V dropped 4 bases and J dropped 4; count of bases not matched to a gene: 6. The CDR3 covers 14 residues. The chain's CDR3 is CASSRRTGSTEAFF. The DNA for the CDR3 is TGTGCCAGCAGCCGCCGGACAGGGAGCACTGAAGCTTTCTTT. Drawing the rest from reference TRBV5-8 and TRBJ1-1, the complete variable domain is EAGVTQSPTHLIKTRGQQATLRCSPISGHTSVYWYQQALGLGLQFLLWYDEGEERNRGNFPPRFSGRQFPNYSSELNVNALELEDSALYLCASSRRTGSTEAFFGQGTRLTVV.

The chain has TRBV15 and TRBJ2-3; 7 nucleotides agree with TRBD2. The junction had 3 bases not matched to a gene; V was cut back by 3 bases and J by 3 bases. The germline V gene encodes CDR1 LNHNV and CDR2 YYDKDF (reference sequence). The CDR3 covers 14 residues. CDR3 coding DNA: TGTGCCACCAGCAGTGGGACTAAGACAGATACGCAGTATTTT. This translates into CATSSGTKTDTQYF.

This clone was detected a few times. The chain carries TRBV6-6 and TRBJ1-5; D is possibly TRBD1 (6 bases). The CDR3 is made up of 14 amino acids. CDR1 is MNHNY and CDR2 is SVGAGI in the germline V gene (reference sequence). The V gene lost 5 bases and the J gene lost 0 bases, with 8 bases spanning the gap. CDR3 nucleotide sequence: TGTGCCAGCAGTCGACAGGATAGCAATCAGCCCCAGCATTTT. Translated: CASSRQDSNQPQHF.

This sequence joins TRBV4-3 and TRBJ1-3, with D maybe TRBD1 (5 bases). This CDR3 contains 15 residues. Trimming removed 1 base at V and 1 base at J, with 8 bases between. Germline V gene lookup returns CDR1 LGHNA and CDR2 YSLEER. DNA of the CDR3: TGCGCCAGCAGCCAAGCGCGGGGGTCTGGAAACACCATATATTTT. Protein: CASSQARGSGNTIYF.

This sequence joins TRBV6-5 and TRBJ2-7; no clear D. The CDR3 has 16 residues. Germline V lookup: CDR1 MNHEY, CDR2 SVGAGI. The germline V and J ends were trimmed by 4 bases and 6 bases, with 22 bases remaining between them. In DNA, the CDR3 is TGTGCCAGCAGTTCTGCAATAAAGGTCACGCCTGGCGAGCAGTACTTC. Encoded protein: CASSSAIKVTPGEQYF.

For the CDR3, the DNA is TGTGCCAGCAGTTACGTGGGAGCCGCCTACGAGCAGTACTTC. Translating it yields CASSYVGAAYEQYF. V is TRBV27 and J is TRBJ2-7; TRBD2 is a possible D gene (5 bases). V was cut by 4 bases and J by 2 bases, with 12 bases left in between. The CDR3 totals 14 residues. CDR1 and CDR2 from the germline V gene are MNHEY and SMNVEV (reference sequence).

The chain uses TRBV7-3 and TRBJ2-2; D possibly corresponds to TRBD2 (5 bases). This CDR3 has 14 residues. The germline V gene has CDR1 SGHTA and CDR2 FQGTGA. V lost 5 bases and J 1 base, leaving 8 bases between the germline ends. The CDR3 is CASSQDWNTGELFF. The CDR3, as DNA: TGTGCCAGCAGCCAGGACTGGAACACCGGGGAGCTGTTTTTT.

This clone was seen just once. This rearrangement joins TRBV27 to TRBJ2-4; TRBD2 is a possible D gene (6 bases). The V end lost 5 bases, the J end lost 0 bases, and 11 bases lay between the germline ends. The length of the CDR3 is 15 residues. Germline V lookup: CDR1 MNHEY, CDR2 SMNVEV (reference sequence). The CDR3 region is CASSQPGLAKNIQYF. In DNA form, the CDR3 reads TGTGCCAGCAGTCAGCCGGGACTAGCCAAAAACATTCAGTACTTC.

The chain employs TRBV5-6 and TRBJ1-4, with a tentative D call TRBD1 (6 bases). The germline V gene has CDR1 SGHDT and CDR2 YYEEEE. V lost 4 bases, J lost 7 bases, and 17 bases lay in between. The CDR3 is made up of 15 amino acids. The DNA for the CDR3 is TGTGCCAGCAGCATACAGGGCCATGAGGCTGAAAAACTGTTTTTT. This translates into CASSIQGHEAEKLFF.

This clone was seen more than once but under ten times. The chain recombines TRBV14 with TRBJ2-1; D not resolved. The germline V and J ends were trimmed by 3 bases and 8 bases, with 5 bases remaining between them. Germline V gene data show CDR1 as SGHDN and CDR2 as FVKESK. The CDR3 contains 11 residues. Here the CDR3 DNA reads TGTGCCAGCAGCCACTTTCATGAGCAGTTCTTC. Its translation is CASSHFHEQFF.

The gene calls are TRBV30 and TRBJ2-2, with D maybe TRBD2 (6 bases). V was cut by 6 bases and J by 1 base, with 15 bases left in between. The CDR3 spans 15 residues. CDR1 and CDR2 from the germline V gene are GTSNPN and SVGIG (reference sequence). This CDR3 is CACSRGSRNTGELFF. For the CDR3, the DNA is TGTGCCTGTAGTCGGGGGAGTAGGAACACCGGGGAGCTGTTTTTT. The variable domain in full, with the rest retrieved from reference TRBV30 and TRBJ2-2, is SQTIHQWPATLVQPVGSPLSLECTVEGTSNPNLYWYRQAAGRGLQLLFYSVGIGQISSEVPQNLSASRPQDRQFILSSKKLLLSDSGFYLCACSRGSRNTGELFFGEGSRLTVL.

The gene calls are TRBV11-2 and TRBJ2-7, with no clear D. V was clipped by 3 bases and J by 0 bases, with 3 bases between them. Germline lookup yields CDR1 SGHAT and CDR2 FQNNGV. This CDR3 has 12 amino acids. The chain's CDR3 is CASSFRSYEQYF. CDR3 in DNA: TGTGCCAGCAGCTTCCGCTCCTACGAGCAGTACTTC.